The 16 T cell receptor beta chains given below trace back to one sample, sequenced in a study of response to subunit inactivated influenza vaccine. Each CDR3 protein is one row after TCRdb ran MiXCR on the RT-PCR reads. In the table there are more than 400,000 distinct CDR3 sequences, approximately 7.8% of which are singletons. The material was PBMCs from blood, obtained around 25 months after vaccination. The receptors come from a man between 50 and 69 years old who received an inactivated influenza vaccine.

This clonotype was recorded many times. The V gene is TRBV5-1, the J gene TRBJ2-7, with TRBD2 as a possible D gene (7 bases). Germline V lookup: CDR1 SGHRS, CDR2 YFSETQ. Trimming took off 5 bases at V and 5 bases at J, with 11 bases between the two ends. This CDR3 contains 12 residues. The CDR3 reads CASSAGANEQYF. The DNA for the CDR3 is TGCGCCAGCAGTGCGGGGGCTAACGAGCAGTACTTC.

The rearrangement links TRBV6-2 or TRBV6-3 to TRBJ1-1, with 7 bases matching TRBD1. Trimming at V came to 0 bases and at J to 11 bases, leaving 9 bases not matched to a gene. The CDR3 consists of 14 residues. Germline assignment: CDR1 MNHEY and CDR2 SVGEGT. The CDR3 sequence: CASSYSMTGWEAFF. The CDR3 DNA is TGTGCCAGCAGTTACTCGATGACAGGGTGGGAGGCTTTCTTT.

J is TRBJ2-5 and V is TRBV4-3; TRBD2 matches 7 bases. The CDR3 length is 17 residues. V trimming: 0 bases; J trimming: 2 bases; junction bases outside the gene matches: 9. CDR1 is LGHNA and CDR2 is YSLEER in the germline V gene. In DNA, the CDR3 is TGCGCCAGCAGCCAAGATGGGGCGGCTAGCGGTCAAGAGACCCAGTACTTC. Amino acids: CASSQDGAASGQETQYF.

This clonotype was counted a few times. V is TRBV6-1 and J is TRBJ1-1, with 10 bases lining up with TRBD1. The V gene's germline CDR1 is MNHNS and CDR2 SASEGT. The CDR3 runs to 15 residues. After removal of 5 bases from V and 4 bases from J, the junction contained 7 bases not matched to a gene. The DNA for the CDR3 is TGTGCCAGCAGTCAGACAGGGGGCATGGCCACTGAAGCTTTCTTT. Protein: CASSQTGGMATEAFF.

This sequence joins TRBV5-1 and TRBJ2-3; the D is unclear. Germline V gene sequence: CDR1 SGHRS, CDR2 YFSETQ. Trimming took off 0 bases at V and 0 bases at J, with 11 bases between the two ends. The CDR3 runs 16 residues. CDR3 amino acids: CASSLGAGPSTDTQYF. The CDR3 DNA sequence: TGCGCCAGCAGCTTGGGGGCAGGTCCGAGCACAGATACGCAGTATTTT. Filled out from reference TRBV5-1 and TRBJ2-3, the complete variable domain reads KAGVTQTPRYLIKTRGQQVTLSCSPISGHRSVSWYQQTPGQGLQFLFEYFSETQRNKGNFPGRFSGRQFSNSRSEMNVSTLELGDSALYLCASSLGAGPSTDTQYFGPGTRLTVL.

The CDR3 here is CASSYDRSMEKLFF. The CDR3 DNA reads as TGTGCCAGCTCTTACGACAGGTCGATGGAAAAACTGTTTTTT. The rearrangement links TRBV18 to TRBJ1-4; D perhaps matches TRBD1 (6 bases). Germline V lookup: CDR1 KGHSH, CDR2 LQKENI. V was clipped by 6 bases and J by 8 bases, with 16 bases between them. This CDR3 is 14 amino acids long.

CDR3 in DNA: TGCAGCGTTGAAGATCGCATCGCCAACACTGAAGCTTTCTTT. This sequence encodes CSVEDRIANTEAFF. This sequence joins TRBV29-1 and TRBJ1-1; no clear D gene. Trimming shortened V by 0 bases and J by 2 bases, and 10 bases separated the two germline ends. Germline V gene lookup returns CDR1 SQVTM and CDR2 ANQGSEA. The CDR3 is made up of 14 amino acids.

The chain carries TRBV20-1 and TRBJ2-7, with D uncertain. This CDR3 is built from 12 residues. Germline-derived CDR1 and CDR2 are DFQATT and SNEGSKA (reference sequence). V was trimmed by 3 bases and J by 6 bases, leaving 12 bases between them. The CDR3 sequence: CSASGQTFEQYF. CDR3 in DNA: TGCAGTGCTAGCGGGCAGACTTTCGAGCAGTACTTC.

The table lists this clonotype with a few counts. The chain recombines TRBV4-3 with TRBJ2-7, with 9 bases matching TRBD1. Germline CDR1 LGHNA, CDR2 YSLEER. The V and J ends lost 0 bases and 3 bases, in that order; junction bases with no gene match: 9. CDR3 size: 17 residues. Here the CDR3 reads CASSQDTLRQGGYEQYF. DNA for the CDR3: TGCGCCAGCAGCCAAGATACCCTCCGACAGGGGGGCTACGAGCAGTACTTC.

This clonotype was detected a few times. The rearrangement joins TRBV7-2 to TRBJ2-3; D uncertain. The V and J ends lost 1 base and 2 bases respectively, with 7 bases between them. There are 14 residues in the CDR3. Germline V gene data show CDR1 as SGHTA and CDR2 as FQGNSA. CDR3 sequence (DNA): TGTGCCAGCAGCTTAGGGCCTTACACAGATACGCAGTATTTT. It encodes CASSLGPYTDTQYF.

This clonotype occurred many times. The chain is built from TRBV10-3 and TRBJ1-2; a weak D match, TRBD1 (5 bases). Germline loops: CDR1 ENHRY, CDR2 SYGVKD. This CDR3 comprises 14 residues. V shed 3 bases and J shed 6 bases, with 14 bases lying between them. CDR3 region: CAISEKGQGHGYTF. The CDR3 DNA sequence: TGTGCCATCAGTGAAAAAGGGCAGGGACATGGCTACACCTTC.

This clonotype was observed many times. The chain recombines TRBV11-2 with TRBJ1-5; 9 bases align to TRBD1. V lost 6 bases and J lost 7; bases outside the gene matches: 7. Germline loops: CDR1 SGHAT, CDR2 FQNNGV. The CDR3 extends over 14 amino acids. The CDR3: CASSWTGEGQPQHF. The CDR3 DNA sequence: TGTGCCAGCAGTTGGACAGGGGAAGGGCAGCCCCAGCATTTT.

Only a few counts were recorded for this clonotype. The chain couples TRBV3-1 to TRBJ1-1, with D maybe TRBD1 (5 bases). V gave up 4 bases and J gave up 7 bases, with 16 bases separating them. Germline-derived CDR1 and CDR2 are LGHDT and YNNKEL (reference sequence). There are 14 residues in the CDR3. CDR3: CASSPFYSGSEAFF. As DNA, the CDR3 is TGTGCCAGCAGCCCATTCTATTCAGGGAGTGAAGCTTTCTTT.

This chain links TRBV24-1 with TRBJ1-1, with TRBD1 matching 9 bases. V lost 5 bases to trimming and J lost 4 bases; unmatched junction nucleotides: 7. This CDR3 contains 15 residues. The germline CDR1 and CDR2 sequences are KGHDR and SFDVKD. CDR3 sequence (DNA): TGTGCCACCAGTGCTTCGGGACAGGGAAGCACTGAAGCTTTCTTT. It translates to CATSASGQGSTEAFF.

Only a few counts were recorded for this clonotype. The V and J genes are TRBV4-1 and TRBJ1-1; possibly TRBD1 for D (5 bases). Germline V CDR1 and CDR2: MGHRA, YSYEKL. V lost 4 bases and J lost 1, with 19 bases in between. The CDR3 extends over 17 amino acids. The CDR3 region has the DNA TGCGCCAGCAGCCCAACAGGATTTGTCCCCCCGAACACTGAAGCTTTCTTT. It codes for CASSPTGFVPPNTEAFF.

This clonotype has ten or more counts. The rearrangement uses TRBV5-1 and TRBJ1-1, with D unresolved. Trimming pared 3 bases from V and 3 bases from J, leaving 9 bases between. The CDR3 extends over 13 amino acids. Germline CDR1 is SGHRS and CDR2 is YFSETQ. DNA of the CDR3: TGCGCCAGCAGCTCCGACACCTACACTGAAGCTTTCTTT. It encodes CASSSDTYTEAFF. The whole variable domain, filled in from reference TRBV5-1 and TRBJ1-1, reads KAGVTQTPRYLIKTRGQQVTLSCSPISGHRSVSWYQQTPGQGLQFLFEYFSETQRNKGNFPGRFSGRQFSNSRSEMNVSTLELGDSALYLCASSSDTYTEAFFGQGTRLTVV.